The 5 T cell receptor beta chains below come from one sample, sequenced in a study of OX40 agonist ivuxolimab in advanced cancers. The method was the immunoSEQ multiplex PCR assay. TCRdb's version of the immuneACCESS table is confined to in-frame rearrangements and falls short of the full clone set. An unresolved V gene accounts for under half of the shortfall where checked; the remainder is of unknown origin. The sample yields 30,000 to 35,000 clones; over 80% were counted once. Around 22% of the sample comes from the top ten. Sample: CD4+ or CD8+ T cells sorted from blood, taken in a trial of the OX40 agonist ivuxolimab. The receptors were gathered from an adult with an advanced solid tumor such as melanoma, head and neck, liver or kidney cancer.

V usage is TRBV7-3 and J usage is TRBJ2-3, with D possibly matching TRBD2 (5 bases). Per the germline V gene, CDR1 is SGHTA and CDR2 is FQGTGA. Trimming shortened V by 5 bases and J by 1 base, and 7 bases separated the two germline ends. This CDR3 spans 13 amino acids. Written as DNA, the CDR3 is TGTGCCAGCAGCCCCGGGGGCACAGATACGCAGTATTTT. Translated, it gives CASSPGGTDTQYF.

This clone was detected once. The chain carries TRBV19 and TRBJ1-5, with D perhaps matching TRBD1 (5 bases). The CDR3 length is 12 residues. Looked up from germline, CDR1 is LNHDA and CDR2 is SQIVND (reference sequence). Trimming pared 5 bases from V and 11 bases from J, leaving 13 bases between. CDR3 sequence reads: CASSSQGVAQHF. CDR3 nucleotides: TGTGCCAGTAGTTCTCAGGGAGTGGCCCAGCATTTT.

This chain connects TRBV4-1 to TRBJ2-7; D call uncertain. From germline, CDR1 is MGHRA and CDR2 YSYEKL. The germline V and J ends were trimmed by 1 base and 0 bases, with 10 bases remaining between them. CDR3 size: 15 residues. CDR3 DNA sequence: TGCGCCAGCAGCCAAGCTACACCGAGCTCCTACGAGCAGTACTTC. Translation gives CASSQATPSSYEQYF.

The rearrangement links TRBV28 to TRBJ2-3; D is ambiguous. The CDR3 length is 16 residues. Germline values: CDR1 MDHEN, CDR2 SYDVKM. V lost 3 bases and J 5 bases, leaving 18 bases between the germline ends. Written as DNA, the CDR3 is TGTGCCAGCAGTTTGGCCCCGGGCCGACCGGGAGATACGCAGTATTTT. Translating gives CASSLAPGRPGDTQYF.

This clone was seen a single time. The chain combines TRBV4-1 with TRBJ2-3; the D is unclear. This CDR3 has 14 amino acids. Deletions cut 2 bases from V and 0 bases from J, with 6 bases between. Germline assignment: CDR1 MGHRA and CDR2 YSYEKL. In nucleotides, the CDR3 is TGCGCCAGCAGCCAAAGAATGAGCACAGATACGCAGTATTTT. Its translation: CASSQRMSTDTQYF.